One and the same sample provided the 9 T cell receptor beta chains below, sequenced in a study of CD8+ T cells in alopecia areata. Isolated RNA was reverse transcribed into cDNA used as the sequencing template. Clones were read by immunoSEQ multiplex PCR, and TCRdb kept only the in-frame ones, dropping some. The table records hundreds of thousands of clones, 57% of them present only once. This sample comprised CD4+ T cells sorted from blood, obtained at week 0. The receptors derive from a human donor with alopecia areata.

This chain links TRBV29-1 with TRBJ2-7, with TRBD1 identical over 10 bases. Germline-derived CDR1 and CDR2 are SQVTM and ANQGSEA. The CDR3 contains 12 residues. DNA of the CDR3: TGCAGTGGGACAGGGGCGTCCTACGAGCAGTACTTC. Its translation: CSGTGASYEQYF.

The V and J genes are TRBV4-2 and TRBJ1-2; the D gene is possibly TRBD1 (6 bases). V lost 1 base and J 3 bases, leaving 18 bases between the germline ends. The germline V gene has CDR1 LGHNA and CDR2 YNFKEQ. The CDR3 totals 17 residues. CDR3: CASSQVIPGRGDYGYTF. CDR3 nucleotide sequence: TGTGCCAGCAGCCAAGTTATCCCCGGCAGGGGAGACTATGGCTACACCTTC.

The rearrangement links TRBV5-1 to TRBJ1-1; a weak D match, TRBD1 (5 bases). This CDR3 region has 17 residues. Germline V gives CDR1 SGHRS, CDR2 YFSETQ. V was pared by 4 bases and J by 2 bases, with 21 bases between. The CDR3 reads CASSNGGDPYPNTEAFF. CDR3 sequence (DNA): TGCGCCAGCAGCAATGGGGGGGACCCTTACCCTAACACTGAAGCTTTCTTT.

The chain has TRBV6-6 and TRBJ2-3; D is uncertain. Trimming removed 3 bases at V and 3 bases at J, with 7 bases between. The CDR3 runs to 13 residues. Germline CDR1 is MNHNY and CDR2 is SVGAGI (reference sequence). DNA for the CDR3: TGTGCCAGCAGTTATCCCAGTACAGATACGCAGTATTTT. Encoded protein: CASSYPSTDTQYF.

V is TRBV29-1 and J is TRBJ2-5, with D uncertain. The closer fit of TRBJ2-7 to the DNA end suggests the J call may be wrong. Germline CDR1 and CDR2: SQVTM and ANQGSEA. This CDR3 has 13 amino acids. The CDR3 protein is CSVEGTVPYEQYF. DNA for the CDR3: TGCAGCGTTGAAGGGACGGTACCCTACGAGCAGTACTTC.

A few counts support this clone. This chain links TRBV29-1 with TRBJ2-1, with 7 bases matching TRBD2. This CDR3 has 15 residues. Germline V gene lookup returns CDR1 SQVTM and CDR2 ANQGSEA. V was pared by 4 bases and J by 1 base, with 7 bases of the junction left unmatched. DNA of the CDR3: TGCAGCGTTGGTATTGCGGGGGTTTCCTACAATGAGCAGTTCTTC. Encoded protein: CSVGIAGVSYNEQFF.

DNA of the CDR3: TGCAGCGTGGAACGAGACAACTACGAGCAGTACTTC. Translation gives CSVERDNYEQYF. The chain is built from TRBV29-1 and TRBJ2-7, with no clear D. CDR1 is SQVTM and CDR2 is ANQGSEA in the germline V gene. The V gene lost 6 bases and the J gene lost 3 bases, with 12 bases spanning the gap. The CDR3 length is 12 residues.

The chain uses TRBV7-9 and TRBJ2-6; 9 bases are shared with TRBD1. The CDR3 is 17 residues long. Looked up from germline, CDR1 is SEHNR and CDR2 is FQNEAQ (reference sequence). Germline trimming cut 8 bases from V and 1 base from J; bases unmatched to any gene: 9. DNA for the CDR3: TGTGCCAGCGGGCCGGACAGGGGACCATCTGGGGCCAACGTCCTGACTTTC. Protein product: CASGPDRGPSGANVLTF.

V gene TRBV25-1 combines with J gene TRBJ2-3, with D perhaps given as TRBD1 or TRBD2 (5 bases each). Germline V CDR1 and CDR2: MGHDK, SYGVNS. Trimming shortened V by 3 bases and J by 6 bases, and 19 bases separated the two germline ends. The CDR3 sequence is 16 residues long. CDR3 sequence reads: CASSDVGAALGDTQYF. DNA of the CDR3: TGTGCCAGCAGTGATGTCGGGGCCGCTCTAGGGGATACGCAGTATTTT.